These 23 T cell receptor beta chains originate from one sample sequenced in a study of blood T cell repertoires in COVID-19. The repertoire was sequenced with immunoSEQ multiplex PCR; TCRdb's copy has only in-frame clones and lacks some. The repertoire consists of approximately 150,000 clones, with around 91% occurring once and the leading ten covering approximately 3%. The sequencing sample was made of peripheral blood. These receptors came from a woman aged 55-70 years with active COVID-19.

This clone has only a few counts. This sequence joins TRBV6-6 and TRBJ1-5; 8 bases match TRBD1. Germline V lookup: CDR1 MNHNY, CDR2 SVGAGI (reference sequence). The CDR3 has 16 residues. V shed 2 bases, J shed 1 base, and the junction held 4 bases outside the gene matches. The CDR3, as DNA: TGTGCCAGCAGTTACGGACAGGGCTCGAGCAATCAGCCCCAGCATTTT. Translating gives CASSYGQGSSNQPQHF.

The chain joins TRBV5-8 to TRBJ1-3; perhaps TRBD1 as D (6 bases). Germline lookup yields CDR1 SGHTS and CDR2 YDEGEE. There are 15 residues in the CDR3. V shed 2 bases and J shed 1 base, with 10 bases lying between them. CDR3 nucleotides: TGTGCCAGCAGCTTTCCCACAGGGTCTGGAAACACCATATATTTT. It yields the protein CASSFPTGSGNTIYF.

This clone appeared a few times. The CDR3 reads CASSIAPGLLKETQYF. In DNA, the CDR3 is TGTGCCAGTAGTATAGCTCCGGGACTATTGAAAGAGACCCAGTACTTC. The V gene is TRBV19, the J gene TRBJ2-5; 7 bases match TRBD2. Germline CDR1 LNHDA, CDR2 SQIVND (reference sequence). This CDR3 has 16 amino acids. V was pared by 1 base and J by 3 bases, with 8 bases of the junction left unmatched.

The rearrangement joins TRBV7-6 to TRBJ1-1; D gene unclear. This CDR3 region has 12 residues. In germline, CDR1 is SGHVS, CDR2 FNYEAQ. V lost 4 bases, J lost 7 bases, and 10 bases lay in between. The CDR3: CASSSPGNEAFF. CDR3 nucleotides: TGTGCCAGCAGCTCCCCCGGGAATGAAGCTTTCTTT.

The J gene is TRBJ2-7, the V gene TRBV11-3, with D perhaps TRBD2 (6 bases). The CDR3 sequence is 14 residues long. Trimming shortened V by 0 bases and J by 4 bases, and 10 bases separated the two germline ends. Per the germline V gene, CDR1 is SGHNT and CDR2 is YENEEA. The CDR3 loop reads CASSLEGGAYEQYF. The CDR3 DNA follows: TGTGCCAGCAGCTTAGAGGGAGGAGCGTACGAGCAGTACTTC.

This chain connects TRBV6-4 to TRBJ2-3, with no clear D. The germline CDR1 and CDR2 sequences are MRHNA and SNTAGT. Trimming took off 2 bases at V and 6 bases at J, with 9 bases between the two ends. CDR3 size: 13 residues. The chain's CDR3 is CASSDRFGDTQYF. DNA for the CDR3: TGTGCCAGCAGTGACAGGTTCGGGGATACGCAGTATTTT.

This clone showed up just a few times. The V call is TRBV19, the J call TRBJ1-6, with 9 bases matching TRBD1. Germline CDR1 is LNHDA and CDR2 is SQIVND (reference sequence). Trimming cost V 7 bases and J 10 bases; bases outside gene matches: 8. The CDR3 totals 14 residues. The DNA for the CDR3 is TGTGCCAGTAAATTCGGACAGGGGATCTCACCCCTCCACTTT. It yields the protein CASKFGQGISPLHF.

This rearrangement joins TRBV10-1 to TRBJ2-1; TRBD2 matches at 7 bases. The CDR3 loop spans 16 amino acids. The germline V gene encodes CDR1 WNHNN and CDR2 SYGVQD (reference sequence). Unmatched junction bases numbered 12, after V lost 0 bases and J lost 10 bases. The CDR3 DNA follows: TGCGCCAGCAGTGAGTCGACTCGCGGGAGTTTAGAGGAGCAGTTCTTC. Translating it yields CASSESTRGSLEEQFF.

This chain connects TRBV3-1 (or the pseudogene TRBV3-2) to TRBJ1-2; D unresolved. V shed 2 bases and J shed 5 bases, with 12 bases lying between them. CDR1 LGHDT and CDR2 YNNKEL come from the germline V gene (reference sequence). The CDR3 covers 14 residues. CDR3 sequence (DNA): TGTGCCAGCAGCCAACCGGCCGCGAGGTATGGCTACACCTTC. Protein: CASSQPAARYGYTF.

This chain joins TRBV3-1 (or the pseudogene TRBV3-2) and TRBJ2-7; weak D call: TRBD2 (5 bases). Germline V gives CDR1 LGHDT, CDR2 YNNKEL (reference sequence). The CDR3 extends over 13 amino acids. V shed 1 base and J shed 4 bases, with 8 bases lying between them. The CDR3 sequence is CASSQAQRYEQYF. The CDR3 DNA follows: TGTGCCAGCAGCCAAGCCCAGCGGTACGAGCAGTACTTC.

The rearrangement uses TRBV7-9 and TRBJ2-5; 12 positions agree with TRBD2. V trimming: 4 bases; J trimming: 4 bases; junction bases outside the gene matches: 4. The CDR3 runs to 15 residues. Germline V gene lookup returns CDR1 SEHNR and CDR2 FQNEAQ (reference sequence). The CDR3 DNA reads as TGTGCCAGCAGCTCCGGGACTAGCGGGCTAGAGACCCAGTACTTC. Translated: CASSSGTSGLETQYF.

The gene calls are TRBV5-4 and TRBJ2-7, with 8 bases fitting TRBD2. CDR1 is SGHNT, CDR2 YYREEE, per germline (reference sequence). J gave up 3 bases and V 0 bases, and 8 bases lay outside the gene matches. The CDR3 covers 16 residues. DNA for the CDR3: TGTGCCAGCAGCTTGGCCGGGGGGGGGTCCAGCTACGAGCAGTACTTC. Translating it yields CASSLAGGGSSYEQYF.

This clone has only one observation. The rearrangement uses TRBV5-8 and TRBJ1-2; tentative D call: TRBD1 (5 bases). This CDR3 has 13 amino acids. Trimming removed 3 bases at V and 2 bases at J, with 8 bases between. Germline CDR1 is SGHTS and CDR2 is YDEGEE. The CDR3: CASSSQGNYGYTF. CDR3 bases: TGTGCCAGCAGCTCCCAGGGAAACTATGGCTACACCTTC.

The chain combines TRBV4-2 with TRBJ1-3, with D perhaps matching TRBD1 (5 bases). The germline V and J ends were trimmed by 7 bases and 1 base, with 11 bases remaining between them. This CDR3 is built from 14 residues. Germline lookup yields CDR1 LGHNA and CDR2 YNFKEQ. CDR3: CASTQSGSGNTIYF. CDR3 bases: TGTGCCAGCACCCAGTCAGGGTCTGGAAACACCATATATTTT.

V is TRBV5-1 and J is TRBJ2-7; 12 bases fit TRBD1. CDR3 length: 17 amino acids. Germline V gives CDR1 SGHRS, CDR2 YFSETQ. Trimming cost V 3 bases and J 0 bases; bases outside gene matches: 7. The CDR3 DNA reads TGCGCCAGCAGCTCGTGGACGGGACAGGGGGCCTCCTACGAGCAGTACTTC. It is translated as CASSSWTGQGASYEQYF.

This clone was recorded a few times. The DNA of the CDR3 is TGTGCCAGCAGTCAGACAGGGGTCTCCTACGAGCAGTACTTC. It is translated as CASSQTGVSYEQYF. V and J are TRBV6-2 or TRBV6-3 and TRBJ2-7; TRBD1 matches at 8 bases. The CDR3 sequence is 14 residues long. V was clipped by 5 bases and J by 0 bases; unmatched bases: 3. The germline gives CDR1 MNHEY, CDR2 SVGEGT.

The chain recombines TRBV21-1 with TRBJ2-1; the table's D call of TRBD2 was not tested on the DNA. TRBV21-1 counts as a pseudogene. The CDR3 loop spans 17 amino acids. The DNA of the CDR3 is TGTGCCAGCAGCACTCGGACTAGCGGACTAAGTCACAATGAGCAGTTCTTC. This sequence encodes CASSTRTSGLSHNEQFF.

The chain combines TRBV4-3 with TRBJ2-2; D might be TRBD2 (6 bases). CDR1 LGHNA and CDR2 YSLEER come from the germline V gene. This CDR3 region has 17 residues. Trimming removed 0 bases from V and 4 bases from J, with 15 bases in between. CDR3 amino acids: CASSQDGFDGGTGELFF. The DNA of the CDR3 is TGCGCCAGCAGCCAAGATGGTTTCGACGGGGGCACCGGGGAGCTGTTTTTT.

The chain is built from TRBV14 and TRBJ2-7; 10 bases match TRBD2. Germline lookup yields CDR1 SGHDN and CDR2 FVKESK. V lost 4 bases, J lost 4 bases, and 7 bases stayed unmatched. The CDR3 has 15 residues. The CDR3 spells CASSPLAGARYEQYF. DNA for the CDR3: TGTGCCAGCAGCCCCCTAGCGGGAGCGAGGTACGAGCAGTACTTC.

This chain joins TRBV3-1 (or the pseudogene TRBV3-2) and TRBJ2-2; D is perhaps TRBD1 (5 bases). Trimming cost V 4 bases and J 4 bases, with 13 bases left between them. In germline, CDR1 is LGHDT, CDR2 YNNKEL (reference sequence). The CDR3 runs to 15 residues. The CDR3 loop is CASSPPRVRTGELFF. The DNA of the CDR3 is TGTGCCAGCAGCCCCCCCAGGGTCCGCACCGGGGAGCTGTTTTTT.

This clone has a single count. The chain carries TRBV7-2 and TRBJ2-1, with 7 positions matching TRBD2. CDR1 is SGHTA and CDR2 is FQGNSA in the germline V gene. V lost 0 bases, J lost 5 bases, and 4 bases stayed unmatched. The CDR3 length is 15 residues. DNA of the CDR3: TGTGCCAGCAGCTTAGCCGGGAGGAGGAACAATGAGCAGTTCTTC. It yields the protein CASSLAGRRNNEQFF. Full variable domain (outside the CDR3, taken from reference TRBV7-2 and TRBJ2-1): GAGVSQSPSNKVTEKGKDVELRCDPISGHTALYWYRQSLGQGLEFLIYFQGNSAPDKSGLPSDRFSAERTGGSVSTLTIQRTQQEDSAVYLCASSLAGRRNNEQFFGPGTRLTVL.

CDR3 sequence reads: CASSSTGTQNQPQHF. CDR3 nucleotide sequence: TGTGCCAGCAGTTCGACCGGGACACAGAATCAGCCCCAGCATTTT. V is TRBV28 and J is TRBJ1-5, with D possibly being TRBD1 (6 bases). V was clipped by 4 bases and J by 4 bases, with 14 bases between them. The CDR3 is made up of 15 amino acids. Germline lookup yields CDR1 MDHEN and CDR2 SYDVKM.

This clone appeared once. The CDR3 DNA is TGCGCCAGCAGCCAAGCCGGTGAGTGGGCGAGCGGGAGGAAGGAGCAGTTCTTC. Its protein is CASSQAGEWASGRKEQFF. The V gene is TRBV4-1, the J gene TRBJ2-1, with 9 bases aligning to TRBD2. This CDR3 has 18 residues. Germline CDR1 and CDR2: MGHRA and YSYEKL. Losses at the gene ends were 1 base for V and 10 bases for J; bases not matched to a gene: 17.